The rows below give T cell receptor beta chains drawn from one sample of a study of blood T cell repertoires in COVID-19. Clones were read by immunoSEQ multiplex PCR, and TCRdb kept only the in-frame ones, dropping some. The table includes under 150,000 clones, approximately 86% detected once. Sequencing was carried out using PBMCs or T cells enriched from blood (not recorded which). The receptors come from a woman between 50 and 59 years old who had recovered from COVID-19. Each CDR3 is given with its conserved first and last residue. D genes are given only for firm matches. Rows give clone size only sometimes, using once, few, many, or a class for an expanded clone.

size	V	D	J	DNA	CDR3
-	TRBV4-1	-	TRBJ2-7	TGCGCCAGCAGCCCAGCAGGTGACGAGCAGTACTTC	CASSPAGDEQYF
-	TRBV2	-	TRBJ1-2	TGTGCCAGCAGTGATCTCGGGGGTAACTATGGCTACACCTTC	CASSDLGGNYGYTF
-	TRBV30	-	TRBJ1-1	TGTGCCTGGAGTTTAATGGCCACTGAAGCTTTCTTT	CAWSLMATEAFF
few	TRBV27	-	TRBJ1-6	TGTGCCAGCAGAGCGACAGCGACCTCCTATAATTCACCCCTCCACTTT	CASRATATSYNSPLHF
-	TRBV10-1	TRBD1	TRBJ2-1	TGCGCCAGCAGTGAGTCGGGACAGGGGACAGACAATGAGCAGTTCTTC	CASSESGQGTDNEQFF
-	TRBV18	TRBD1	TRBJ2-4	TGTGCCAGCTCACCGTCGAGACAGGGGGTGACCAAAAACATTCAGTACTTC	CASSPSRQGVTKNIQYF
-	TRBV9	-	TRBJ1-1	TGTGCCAGCAGCCTTTCGGGGGGGTCTGAAGCTTTCTTT	CASSLSGGSEAFF
-	TRBV18	TRBD1	TRBJ1-3	TGTGCCAGCTCACACCCGGGACAGAACTCTGGAAACACCATATATTTT	CASSHPGQNSGNTIYF
-	TRBV19	-	TRBJ2-7	TGTGCCAGTAGTCCCACAGGAAAAGATTCCTACGAGCAGTACTTC	CASSPTGKDSYEQYF
-	TRBV6-5	-	TRBJ1-6	TGTGCCAGCAGTTCCAGAATCAATTCACCCCTCCACTTT	CASSSRINSPLHF
-	TRBV19	-	TRBJ1-5	TGTGCCAGTAGTCCGGGGGGCGGCAATCAGCCCCAGCATTTT	CASSPGGGNQPQHF
-	TRBV5-4	TRBD1	TRBJ2-5	TGTGCCAGCAGCTGGGGGACAGGGGGAATCCAAGAGACCCAGTACTTC	CASSWGTGGIQETQYF
-	TRBV5-4	TRBD1	TRBJ2-3	TGTGCCAGCAGCCCATACACAGGGGGGTTGGATACGCAGTATTTT	CASSPYTGGLDTQYF
-	TRBV5-4	TRBD2	TRBJ2-7	TGTGCCAGCAGCTTGGAACTAGCGCACTCCTACGAGCAGTACTTC	CASSLELAHSYEQYF
-	TRBV27	TRBD1	TRBJ2-7	TGTGCCAGCAGTTTTGGGGCCGGGACAGGGGTCGACGAGCAGTACTTC	CASSFGAGTGVDEQYF
-	TRBV6-5	-	TRBJ1-2	TGTGCCAGCAGTTTTGGGGACAACTATAACTATGGCTACACCTTC	CASSFGDNYNYGYTF
-	TRBV5-1	TRBD2	TRBJ2-3	TGCGCCAGCAGCGTACGCTCGGGGCGGGGGGTCCCAGATACGCAGTATTTT	CASSVRSGRGVPDTQYF
-	TRBV19	TRBD2	TRBJ2-3	TGTGCCACCTTAGCGGGGGCCTCCACAGATACGCAGTATTTT	CATLAGASTDTQYF
-	TRBV7-9	TRBD1	TRBJ1-5	TGTGCCAGCAGCTTAGCTGGACAGGGCAATCAGCCCCAGCATTTT	CASSLAGQGNQPQHF
-	TRBV24-1	TRBD1	TRBJ2-5	TGTGCCACCAGTGGAACAGGGGGGCCGGAGACCCAGTACTTC	CATSGTGGPETQYF
-	TRBV3-1/TRBV3-2	-	TRBJ1-6	TGTGCCAGCAGCCAAGGGATAGGGACAAAAACCGGCTCACCCCTCCACTTT	CASSQGIGTKTGSPLHF
-	TRBV6-5	-	TRBJ1-1	TGTGCCAGCAGTCGCGGGGAGAACACTGAAGCTTTCTTT	CASSRGENTEAFF
-	TRBV27	TRBD1	TRBJ1-1	TGTGCCAGCAGGAAAGAACCGGGACAGGGGTTTTTCCGGAACACTGAAGCTTTCTTT	CASRKEPGQGFFRNTEAFF
-	TRBV6-5	-	TRBJ2-7	TGTGCCAGCAGTTACTCGTCCGGGGACGAGCAGTACTTC	CASSYSSGDEQYF
-	TRBV6-5	-	TRBJ2-3	TGTGCCAGCAGTTCCTTACTTACGCAGTATTTT	CASSSLLTQYF
-	TRBV5-8	-	TRBJ1-5	TGTGCCAGCAGCGGCAGGGTCTGGAGCAATCAGCCCCAGCATTTT	CASSGRVWSNQPQHF
-	TRBV7-2	TRBD1	TRBJ2-5	TGTGCCAGCAGCTTCACAGGGGACCAAGAGACCCAGTACTTC	CASSFTGDQETQYF
-	TRBV9	-	TRBJ2-2	TGTGCCAGCAGCGTAGCTCCGCCGGGCGGGGAGCTGTTTTTT	CASSVAPPGGELFF
-	TRBV2	-	TRBJ1-6	TGTGCCAGCAGTGAACGGGGATCTAATTCACCCCTCCACTTT	CASSERGSNSPLHF
-	TRBV19	TRBD1	TRBJ2-7	TGTGCCAGTAGTATAGGAAGTGGGACAGGGGGCTTCGAGCAGTACTTC	CASSIGSGTGGFEQYF
-	TRBV11-3	-	TRBJ1-1	TGTGCCAGCAGGAAACGGACAGTGGAGAACACTGAAGCTTTCTTT	CASRKRTVENTEAFF
once	TRBV2	TRBD1	TRBJ1-1	TGTGCCAGCAGGCTCTGGACAGGGGACGAAGCTTTCTTT	CASRLWTGDEAFF
-	TRBV19	TRBD2	TRBJ2-3	TGTGCCAGTAGTATGTATACTAGCGGGGGGATAGACGATACGCAGTATTTT	CASSMYTSGGIDDTQYF
-	TRBV27	-	TRBJ1-5	TGTGCCAGCAGTTTGATGGTCGGGAAACAGCCCCAGCATTTT	CASSLMVGKQPQHF
-	TRBV20-1	TRBD1	TRBJ1-6	TGCAGTGCTAGTCGGACCAGGGGGGCGGGTTCACCCCTCCACTTT	CSASRTRGAGSPLHF
-	TRBV7-6	-	TRBJ2-7	TGTGCCAGCAGCTCAGGAAGGGGCGCCTACGAGCAGTACTTC	CASSSGRGAYEQYF